The 17 T cell receptor beta chains presented below share a single source sample, sequenced in a study of beta chain features in type 1 diabetes. Expressed TCRB transcripts were sequenced after all isolated RNA was converted to cDNA. The data were produced by immunoSEQ multiplex PCR, yet TCRdb's version contains in-frame clones alone and is incomplete. The data contain roughly 610,000 clones, around 15% of them singletons. The sample taken for sequencing was naive CD4+ T cells from blood. These receptor sequences come from a man between 18 and 29 years old in good health.

The gene calls are TRBV11-1 and TRBJ1-1, with 8 bases lining up with TRBD1. The V gene's germline CDR1 is SGHAT and CDR2 FQDESV (reference sequence). V was clipped by 5 bases and J by 3 bases; unmatched bases: 8. CDR3 length equals 15 residues. CDR3 nucleotides: TGTGCCAGCAGCCACCCAGGGGGCGCGGACACTGAAGCTTTCTTT. Translating gives CASSHPGGADTEAFF.

This chain connects TRBV5-1 to TRBJ2-2; 7 positions agree with TRBD2. With V trimmed by 4 bases and J by 0 bases, 6 bases remained unmatched. Germline V gene lookup returns CDR1 SGHRS and CDR2 YFSETQ. The CDR3 totals 16 residues. CDR3 in DNA: TGCGCCAGCAGCCAAACCGGGACTACGAACACCGGGGAGCTGTTTTTT. Its translation is CASSQTGTTNTGELFF.

On this clone: Other DNA sequences within the sample encode an identical CDR3. The chain joins TRBV7-9 to TRBJ1-5, with 7 bases matching TRBD1. Germline values: CDR1 SEHNR, CDR2 FQNEAQ (reference sequence). The J segment lost 3 bases and the V segment lost 1 base, leaving 3 bases of the junction unmatched. This CDR3 has 15 amino acids. The CDR3, as DNA: TGTGCCAGCAGCTTAGAACAGGGGCCCAATCAGCCCCAGCATTTT. Translation gives CASSLEQGPNQPQHF.

This clone was seen more than once but under ten times. The chain uses TRBV30 and TRBJ2-3; TRBD1 matches 8 bases. The CDR3 is made up of 17 amino acids. Trimming cost V 3 bases and J 5 bases; bases outside gene matches: 16. CDR1 is GTSNPN and CDR2 is SVGIG in the germline V gene (reference sequence). CDR3 amino acids: CAWRTFRGPSLRDTQYF. CDR3 nucleotide sequence: TGTGCCTGGAGAACATTCAGGGGGCCAAGTCTGAGAGATACGCAGTATTTT.

The table lists this clone with a few counts. The genes are TRBV5-1 and TRBJ1-5; tentatively, D is TRBD1 (5 bases). There are 15 residues in the CDR3. Trimming left V 7 bases short and J 1 base short, with 15 bases between. CDR1 SGHRS and CDR2 YFSETQ come from the germline V gene. The CDR3 loop reads CASRAGEGSNQPQHF. Written as DNA, the CDR3 is TGCGCCAGCCGGGCGGGGGAAGGGAGCAATCAGCCCCAGCATTTT.

This clone was found a few times. The CDR3 nucleotides read TGTGCCAGCAGGGGTAACAGGGATTTCCAGCCCCAGCATTTT. Its protein product is CASRGNRDFQPQHF. The chain is built from TRBV6-1 and TRBJ1-5, with TRBD1 as a possible D gene (6 bases). Germline V gene data show CDR1 as MNHNS and CDR2 as SASEGT. Trimming stripped 6 bases from V and 7 bases from J, with 16 bases between. CDR3 length equals 14 residues.

The rearrangement uses TRBV4-2 and TRBJ2-3, with a tentative D call TRBD1 (5 bases). Trimming shortened V by 8 bases and J by 2 bases, and 14 bases separated the two germline ends. Germline CDR1 and CDR2: LGHNA and YNFKEQ. The CDR3 runs 14 residues. CDR3 sequence: CASGLGLFTDTQYF. The CDR3, as DNA: TGTGCCAGCGGCCTGGGGCTTTTCACAGATACGCAGTATTTT.

This clone was seen more than once but under ten times. CDR3 loop: CASSLDGTGQETQYF. In DNA form, the CDR3 reads TGCGCCAGCAGCTTGGACGGGACGGGCCAAGAGACCCAGTACTTC. The chain employs TRBV5-1 and TRBJ2-5; D assignment may be TRBD1 or TRBD2 (5 bases each). The CDR3 loop spans 15 amino acids. Germline values: CDR1 SGHRS, CDR2 YFSETQ. V was trimmed by 0 bases and J by 1 base, leaving 10 bases between them. The whole variable domain, remainder taken from reference TRBV5-1 and TRBJ2-5, is KAGVTQTPRYLIKTRGQQVTLSCSPISGHRSVSWYQQTPGQGLQFLFEYFSETQRNKGNFPGRFSGRQFSNSRSEMNVSTLELGDSALYLCASSLDGTGQETQYFGPGTRLLVL.

The chain is built from TRBV7-9 and TRBJ2-1, with D unresolved. Trimming shortened V by 5 bases and J by 0 bases, and 17 bases separated the two germline ends. In germline, CDR1 is SEHNR, CDR2 FQNEAQ (reference sequence). This CDR3 has 17 amino acids. This CDR3 is CASSPAWASSSYNEQFF. CDR3 nucleotide sequence: TGTGCCAGCAGCCCCGCCTGGGCGTCCAGCTCCTACAATGAGCAGTTCTTC.

This clone appeared a few times. The CDR3 is CASSAGWTEAFF. CDR3 bases: TGTGCCAGCAGCGCCGGATGGACTGAAGCTTTCTTT. The rearrangement joins TRBV9 to TRBJ1-1; D is unclear. V was clipped by 3 bases and J by 5 bases, with 8 bases between them. Per the germline V gene, CDR1 is SGDLS and CDR2 is YYNGEE. This CDR3 contains 12 residues.

Of note for this clone: The sample holds other DNA sequences that translate to the same CDR3. The rearrangement uses TRBV28 and TRBJ2-7; D remains unclear. Germline CDR1 reads MDHEN; CDR2 reads SYDVKM. V was pared by 2 bases and J by 4 bases, with 9 bases between. The CDR3 covers 13 residues. CDR3 nucleotides: TGTGCCAGCAGTTTACGCACGCTGTACGAGCAGTACTTC. This codes for CASSLRTLYEQYF.

CDR3 coding DNA: TGTGCCAGCAGTCGGACGGGCGAGTACGAGCAGTACTTC. As protein: CASSRTGEYEQYF. The chain carries TRBV5-6 and TRBJ2-5; D is ambiguous. The end of the DNA aligns better with TRBJ2-7, so the J call may be wrong. The CDR3 has 13 amino acids. The germline CDR1 and CDR2 sequences are SGHDT and YYEEEE.

Remarks on this clone: Other DNA sequences within the sample encode an identical CDR3. The rearrangement uses TRBV9 and TRBJ1-2; D ambiguous. CDR3 length equals 14 residues. The V gene's germline CDR1 is SGDLS and CDR2 YYNGEE. Trimming took off 0 bases at V and 4 bases at J, with 10 bases between the two ends. The CDR3 region is CASSVAGSSYGYTF. DNA for the CDR3: TGTGCCAGCAGCGTAGCTGGTTCTAGCTATGGCTACACCTTC. The whole variable domain, filled in from reference TRBV9 and TRBJ1-2, reads DSGVTQTPKHLITATGQRVTLRCSPRSGDLSVYWYQQSLDQGLQFLIQYYNGEERAKGNILERFSAQQFPDLHSELNLSSLELGDSALYFCASSVAGSSYGYTFGSGTRLTVV.

This clone occurred a few times. The V call is TRBV7-9, the J call TRBJ1-6; 8 nucleotides agree with TRBD1. J gave up 11 bases and V 5 bases, and 11 bases lay outside the gene matches. The CDR3 consists of 15 residues. The germline V gene encodes CDR1 SEHNR and CDR2 FQNEAQ (reference sequence). The CDR3 region is CASSGRTGKSPPLHF. CDR3 nucleotide sequence: TGTGCCAGCAGCGGACGGACAGGGAAAAGCCCACCCCTCCACTTT. The complete variable domain, with remaining parts taken from reference TRBV7-9 and TRBJ1-6, reads DTGVSQNPRHKITKRGQNVTFRCDPISEHNRLYWYRQTLGQGPEFLTYFQNEAQLEKSRLLSDRFSAERPKGSFSTLEIQRTEQGDSAMYLCASSGRTGKSPPLHFGNGTRLTVT.

This clone occurred a few times. This rearrangement joins TRBV29-1 to TRBJ2-7, with D unresolved. V dropped 5 bases and J dropped 2 bases, with 10 bases sitting between them. CDR3 length: 12 amino acids. CDR1 is SQVTM and CDR2 is ANQGSEA in the germline V gene. In nucleotides, the CDR3 is TGCAGCGTTTCAGGACGGACCTACGAGCAGTACTTC. Translating it yields CSVSGRTYEQYF.

The chain joins TRBV4-2 to TRBJ1-4; 7 bases are a match to TRBD1. From germline, CDR1 is LGHNA and CDR2 YNFKEQ. This CDR3 has 16 amino acids. The trim removed 0 bases at V and 4 bases at J, leaving 5 bases unmatched. CDR3 loop: CASSQEGRGNNEKLFF. DNA for the CDR3: TGTGCCAGCAGCCAAGAGGGCAGGGGGAATAATGAAAAACTGTTTTTT.

The chain uses TRBV5-1 and TRBJ2-5; tentatively, D is TRBD2 (6 bases). CDR1 is SGHRS, CDR2 YFSETQ, per germline. The V and J ends lost 4 bases and 1 base respectively, with 11 bases between them. The CDR3 length is 14 residues. The CDR3 nucleotides read TGCGCCAGCAGCGGAGGGTGGTCCCAAGAGACCCAGTACTTC. It specifies CASSGGWSQETQYF.